These T cell receptor beta chains were read from a single sample in a study of blood T cell repertoires in COVID-19. Data came from immunoSEQ multiplex PCR; TCRdb stores just in-frame clones and leaves some out. The sample has roughly 140,000 clones, just under 85% seen once. Material: PBMCs or T cells enriched from blood (not recorded which). Receptors were obtained from a woman aged 40-49 years who had recovered from COVID-19. CDR3s include the opening cysteine and the closing phenylalanine or tryptophan. The order of the fields is J gene, D gene, V gene, clone size, CDR3 DNA, CDR3 protein. D genes are given only for firm matches. Clone sizes are given selectively: once, few, many, or a class where the clone is expanded.

j_call: TRBJ2-7
d_call: TRBD1
v_call: TRBV2
clone_size: NA
cdr3_nt: TGTGCCAGCAGTGAAGTCCTGACAGGGGGCTCCTACGAGCAGTACTTC
cdr3_aa: CASSEVLTGGSYEQYF

j_call: TRBJ2-7
d_call: TRBD1
v_call: TRBV13
clone_size: NA
cdr3_nt: TGTGCCAGCAGCGAGACAGGGGCAAGCTCCTACGAGCAGTACTTC
cdr3_aa: CASSETGASSYEQYF

j_call: TRBJ2-7
d_call: TRBD2
v_call: TRBV5-6
clone_size: NA
cdr3_nt: TGTGCCAGCAGCGTTAGCGGGAACTCCTACGAGCAGTACTTC
cdr3_aa: CASSVSGNSYEQYF

j_call: TRBJ1-4
d_call: TRBD1
v_call: TRBV6-1
clone_size: NA
cdr3_nt: TGTGCCAGCAGGGAAGGACAGGGGGCTCGAGAAAAACTGTTTTTT
cdr3_aa: CASREGQGAREKLFF

j_call: TRBJ1-1
d_call: TRBD1
v_call: TRBV15
clone_size: NA
cdr3_nt: TGTGCCACCAGCAGAGATAAGTTGCGTAGGGACAGGGGGTCAGGTGAAGCTTTCTTT
cdr3_aa: CATSRDKLRRDRGSGEAFF

j_call: TRBJ1-5
d_call: NA
v_call: TRBV12-5
clone_size: NA
cdr3_nt: TGTGCTAGTGGTTTGGGGGGGGAAAATCAGCCCCAGCATTTT
cdr3_aa: CASGLGGENQPQHF

j_call: TRBJ2-1
d_call: TRBD2
v_call: TRBV6-2/TRBV6-3
clone_size: NA
cdr3_nt: TGTGCCAGCAGTTTTAGCGGGAGGGCCCCCGATGAGCAGTTCTTC
cdr3_aa: CASSFSGRAPDEQFF

j_call: TRBJ1-2
d_call: TRBD1
v_call: TRBV6-1
clone_size: NA
cdr3_nt: TGTGCCAGCAGTGAAATAAGGGGAACAGGGGGCCGCTATGGCTACACCTTC
cdr3_aa: CASSEIRGTGGRYGYTF

j_call: TRBJ1-1
d_call: NA
v_call: TRBV12-3/TRBV12-4
clone_size: NA
cdr3_nt: TGTGCCAGCAGTTTAGGGCAGGGGTCGGGAGCTTTCTTT
cdr3_aa: CASSLGQGSGAFF

j_call: TRBJ1-6
d_call: NA
v_call: TRBV2
clone_size: once
cdr3_nt: TGTGCCAGCAGTGACGGCGGCAGGGATAATTCACCCCTCCACTTT
cdr3_aa: CASSDGGRDNSPLHF

j_call: TRBJ2-5
d_call: NA
v_call: TRBV15
clone_size: NA
cdr3_nt: TGTGCCACCTGGAAGGCCGGGTACCAAGAGACCCAGTACTTC
cdr3_aa: CATWKAGYQETQYF

j_call: TRBJ2-2
d_call: NA
v_call: TRBV7-6
clone_size: NA
cdr3_nt: TGTGCCAGCAGCTTAGGTGGGAGCCCCACCGGGGAGCTGTTTTTT
cdr3_aa: CASSLGGSPTGELFF

j_call: TRBJ1-2
d_call: TRBD1
v_call: TRBV19
clone_size: NA
cdr3_nt: TGTGCCAGTAGTGAATCGTACGGGACAGCAAATAACTATGGCTACACCTTC
cdr3_aa: CASSESYGTANNYGYTF

j_call: TRBJ1-5
d_call: TRBD1
v_call: TRBV28
clone_size: NA
cdr3_nt: TGTGCCAGCAGTTTAGGGACAGGGTGGAACAATCAGCCCCAGCATTTT
cdr3_aa: CASSLGTGWNNQPQHF

j_call: TRBJ2-2
d_call: TRBD2
v_call: TRBV6-6
clone_size: NA
cdr3_nt: TGTGCCAGCAGCCGACGATTGGGACTAGCGACTAACACCGGGGAGCTGTTTTTT
cdr3_aa: CASSRRLGLATNTGELFF

j_call: TRBJ1-1
d_call: TRBD1
v_call: TRBV19
clone_size: NA
cdr3_nt: TGTGCCAGTAGCCGACAGGGGCTGAACACTGAAGCTTTCTTT
cdr3_aa: CASSRQGLNTEAFF

j_call: TRBJ2-3
d_call: TRBD2
v_call: TRBV5-8
clone_size: NA
cdr3_nt: TGTGCCAGCAGCTCCGGACTAGCGGGAGGGCCAGGCACAGATACGCAGTATTTT
cdr3_aa: CASSSGLAGGPGTDTQYF

j_call: TRBJ2-7
d_call: NA
v_call: TRBV6-5
clone_size: NA
cdr3_nt: TGTGCCAGCAGCCTAAGTAATCAGGGTTACGAGCAGTACTTC
cdr3_aa: CASSLSNQGYEQYF

j_call: TRBJ2-7
d_call: TRBD1
v_call: TRBV7-6
clone_size: NA
cdr3_nt: TGTGCCAGCAGCCCCCGGGACAGGACCTACGAGCAGTACTTC
cdr3_aa: CASSPRDRTYEQYF

j_call: TRBJ2-2
d_call: NA
v_call: TRBV19
clone_size: few
cdr3_nt: TGTGCCAGTAGTACTTTATATAGAGCCGGGGAGCTGTTTTTT
cdr3_aa: CASSTLYRAGELFF

j_call: TRBJ2-1
d_call: TRBD2
v_call: TRBV6-4
clone_size: NA
cdr3_nt: TGTGCCAGCAGCCCTGGGCTAGCGGTTTACAATGAGCAGTTCTTC
cdr3_aa: CASSPGLAVYNEQFF

j_call: TRBJ2-1
d_call: NA
v_call: TRBV5-5
clone_size: once
cdr3_nt: TGTGCCAGCAGCCCGGGGGACCCCGAGGACTACAATGAGCAGTTCTTC
cdr3_aa: CASSPGDPEDYNEQFF

j_call: TRBJ1-1
d_call: TRBD1
v_call: TRBV29-1
clone_size: NA
cdr3_nt: TGCAGCGATCGTGGGACAGCCAACACTGAAGCTTTCTTT
cdr3_aa: CSDRGTANTEAFF

j_call: TRBJ2-1
d_call: TRBD2
v_call: TRBV6-4
clone_size: NA
cdr3_nt: TGTGCCAGCAGTGGGACTAGCGGGTTAGAGCAGTTCTTC
cdr3_aa: CASSGTSGLEQFF

j_call: TRBJ1-2
d_call: TRBD1
v_call: TRBV7-9
clone_size: few
cdr3_nt: TGTGCCAGCAGCTATAATCAGGGGGCTGAGGGCTACACCTTC
cdr3_aa: CASSYNQGAEGYTF

j_call: TRBJ2-5
d_call: TRBD2
v_call: TRBV9
clone_size: few
cdr3_nt: TGTGCCAGCAGCGTAAGGCCTAGCGGGGGACAAGAGACCCAGTACTTC
cdr3_aa: CASSVRPSGGQETQYF

j_call: TRBJ2-3
d_call: TRBD2
v_call: TRBV4-2
clone_size: NA
cdr3_nt: TGTGCCAGCAGCCAAGGGTGGCGGGAGGGTACAGATACGCAGTATTTT
cdr3_aa: CASSQGWREGTDTQYF

j_call: TRBJ2-3
d_call: TRBD1
v_call: TRBV27
clone_size: NA
cdr3_nt: TGTGCCAGCAGTTTATCACTAGGGACAGTTAGCACAGATACGCAGTATTTT
cdr3_aa: CASSLSLGTVSTDTQYF

j_call: TRBJ2-7
d_call: TRBD2
v_call: TRBV5-6
clone_size: NA
cdr3_nt: TGTGCCAGCACCAAAGGACTAGCGGGCTACGAGCAGTACTTC
cdr3_aa: CASTKGLAGYEQYF

j_call: TRBJ2-5
d_call: TRBD1
v_call: TRBV19
clone_size: NA
cdr3_nt: TGTGCCAGTAGTCTTCGCCGGGACAGGCCAGAGACCCAGTACTTC
cdr3_aa: CASSLRRDRPETQYF

j_call: TRBJ2-2
d_call: TRBD1
v_call: TRBV6-5
clone_size: few
cdr3_nt: TGTGCCAGCAGTCTCGACAGGGCTTGGACCGGGGAGCTGTTTTTT
cdr3_aa: CASSLDRAWTGELFF

j_call: TRBJ1-1
d_call: NA
v_call: TRBV5-1
clone_size: NA
cdr3_nt: TGCGCCAGCAGCTTGGTACAGGCAGCAAACACTGAAGCTTTCTTT
cdr3_aa: CASSLVQAANTEAFF

j_call: TRBJ2-3
d_call: TRBD2
v_call: TRBV25-1
clone_size: once
cdr3_nt: TGTGCCAGCAGTCCTCGACTAGCGGGGTTCACAGATACGCAGTATTTT
cdr3_aa: CASSPRLAGFTDTQYF

j_call: TRBJ2-7
d_call: TRBD2
v_call: TRBV18
clone_size: NA
cdr3_nt: TGTGCCAGCTCACCACCGGAGCCAGGCCGGACTAGCGGGGGCTACGAGCAGTACTTC
cdr3_aa: CASSPPEPGRTSGGYEQYF

j_call: TRBJ2-7
d_call: NA
v_call: TRBV7-8
clone_size: NA
cdr3_nt: TGTGCCAGCAGCCAGGACAGCTACGAGCAGTACTTC
cdr3_aa: CASSQDSYEQYF

j_call: TRBJ2-1
d_call: NA
v_call: TRBV2
clone_size: NA
cdr3_nt: TGTGCCAGCCGACAATACAATGAGCAGTTCTTC
cdr3_aa: CASRQYNEQFF

j_call: TRBJ1-5
d_call: NA
v_call: TRBV19
clone_size: NA
cdr3_nt: TGTGCCAGTAGTATCAAGGGGTCGGGCAATCAGCCCCAGCATTTT
cdr3_aa: CASSIKGSGNQPQHF

j_call: TRBJ1-5
d_call: NA
v_call: TRBV7-8
clone_size: NA
cdr3_nt: TGTGCCAGCAGCCTGAGCGGGGGCTACAGCAATCAGCCCCAGCATTTT
cdr3_aa: CASSLSGGYSNQPQHF

j_call: TRBJ1-5
d_call: TRBD1
v_call: TRBV19
clone_size: few
cdr3_nt: TGTGCCAGTAGTATAGTGCGGGACAGGGGAGATCAGCCCCAGCATTTT
cdr3_aa: CASSIVRDRGDQPQHF

j_call: TRBJ1-4
d_call: NA
v_call: TRBV5-1
clone_size: NA
cdr3_nt: TGCGCCAGCAGCCTTGCAACTAATGAAAAACTGTTTTTT
cdr3_aa: CASSLATNEKLFF

j_call: TRBJ1-2
d_call: NA
v_call: TRBV5-1
clone_size: NA
cdr3_nt: TGCGCCAGCAGCATAACACAGCGGGATCTTTATGGCTACACCTTC
cdr3_aa: CASSITQRDLYGYTF

j_call: TRBJ2-1
d_call: TRBD1
v_call: TRBV7-9
clone_size: NA
cdr3_nt: TGTGCCAGCAGCTCCGGGACAGGGCCCTACAATGAGCAGTTCTTC
cdr3_aa: CASSSGTGPYNEQFF